This is a list of T cell receptor beta chains from one sample in a study of T cell responses to AZD1222 COVID-19 vaccine. Profiling relied on immunoSEQ multiplex PCR, and the TCRdb table lists in-frame clones only, not all of them. The table includes approximately 100,000 clones, around nine tenths detected once. The source was peripheral blood, collected on day 0 of AZD1222 vaccination. The source of these receptors is an adult in good health. The CDR3 runs from the conserved cysteine through the conserved F or W. A D gene is named only where the DNA matches it firmly. Clone size appears in some rows only: once, few, many, or a class for an expanded clone.

.,TRBV6-4,.,TRBJ2-3,TGTGCCAGCAGTGACTCGAACCGGGGAGATACGCAGTATTTT,CASSDSNRGDTQYF
.,TRBV5-1,TRBD2,TRBJ2-3,TGCGCCAGCAGCCCCAAGTTAGCGGGTAGCACAGATACGCAGTATTTT,CASSPKLAGSTDTQYF
.,TRBV18,.,TRBJ1-3,TGTGCCAGCTCACCACCGAGGGGGAGACCTGGAAACACCATATATTTT,CASSPPRGRPGNTIYF
.,TRBV4-3,.,TRBJ2-7,TGCGCCAGCAGCCAAGCCGGGGGGCTACTATACGAGCAGTACTTC,CASSQAGGLLYEQYF
.,TRBV19,.,TRBJ1-5,TGTGCCAGTAGTATTCGTGAATCTCGTCAGCCCCAGCATTTT,CASSIRESRQPQHF
few,TRBV19,TRBD2,TRBJ2-5,TGTGCCAGTAGTATGAACGGGGGGGCCCAAGAGACCCAGTACTTC,CASSMNGGAQETQYF
.,TRBV2,TRBD2,TRBJ2-5,TGTGCCAGCAGCCCGACTAGCGGGAGGCCCCTGGCCCAGTACTTC,CASSPTSGRPLAQYF
few,TRBV19,.,TRBJ1-2,TGTGCCAGTAGTATGGGGCGGGACATAGCCGGCTACACCTTC,CASSMGRDIAGYTF
.,TRBV28,.,TRBJ2-5,TGTGCCAGCAAAGATGCAGGGCTAGAGACCCAGTACTTC,CASKDAGLETQYF
.,TRBV4-3,.,TRBJ1-1,TGCGCCAGCAGCCAAGGCCTGGGGGGGCATGAAGCTTTCTTT,CASSQGLGGHEAFF
.,TRBV5-4,.,TRBJ2-3,TGTGCCAGCAGCCAGGGTGGAGCGGGTAACACAGATACGCAGTATTTT,CASSQGGAGNTDTQYF
.,TRBV6-5,.,TRBJ1-2,TGTGCCAGCAGTTGGTCCCCCCGAAGGCAGGGCTACACCTTC,CASSWSPRRQGYTF
.,TRBV11-2,.,TRBJ2-2,TGTGCCAGCAGCCTAGACCGGGGGATGCGGGAGCTGTTTTTT,CASSLDRGMRELFF
.,TRBV2,.,TRBJ2-2,TGTGCCAGCAGTTCCAGGCTTCGGGCGGCCGGGGAGCTGTTTTTT,CASSSRLRAAGELFF
few,TRBV3-1/TRBV3-2,.,TRBJ1-6,TGTGCCAGCAGCCAGATGGGGAGGCCACCCCTCCACTTT,CASSQMGRPPLHF
few,TRBV5-8,TRBD1,TRBJ1-5,TGTGCCAGCAGGGGACAGACTAGCAATCAGCCCCAGCATTTT,CASRGQTSNQPQHF
.,TRBV11-1,.,TRBJ1-6,TGTGCCAGCAGCTTAGCCCGTAATTCACCCCTCCACTTT,CASSLARNSPLHF
.,TRBV7-9,.,TRBJ2-4,TGTGCCAGCAGCTTAGCGGTCCAGGGGAAAAACATTCAGTACTTC,CASSLAVQGKNIQYF
.,TRBV7-6,TRBD1,TRBJ1-4,TGTGCCAGCAGCGGAATCGGGACAGGGCCGGAAAAACTGTTTTTT,CASSGIGTGPEKLFF
once,TRBV24-1,TRBD1,TRBJ2-1,TGTGCCACCAGCGGACAGGGGGCTACCTCTAAATACAATGAGCAGTTCTTC,CATSGQGATSKYNEQFF
.,TRBV29-1,.,TRBJ1-1,TGCAGCGGAAGGCAGGGACACACTGAAGCTTTCTTT,CSGRQGHTEAFF
.,TRBV2,.,TRBJ1-5,TGTGCCAGCAGTGATCAGGTTAACAATCAGCCCCAGCATTTT,CASSDQVNNQPQHF
.,TRBV6-5,.,TRBJ2-1,TGTGCCAGCAGTTACTCGAGTCGTGAGCAGTTCTTC,CASSYSSREQFF
.,TRBV27,TRBD2,TRBJ2-7,TGTGCCAGCAGTGCTCTAGCGGGGGGGCTCCCCTACGAGCAGTACTTC,CASSALAGGLPYEQYF
.,TRBV30,.,TRBJ1-3,TGTGCCTGGAGTGTATTAGCGGGAGGAGAAAACACCATATATTTT,CAWSVLAGGENTIYF
.,TRBV18,TRBD1,TRBJ1-1,TGTGCCACCTTCCAGGGGGCGCTATCTACTGAAGCTTTCTTT,CATFQGALSTEAFF
.,TRBV5-1,.,TRBJ2-3,TGCGCCAGCAGCCCCCGGGTAGGGGGGTCAGGTCAAGATACGCAGTATTTT,CASSPRVGGSGQDTQYF
.,TRBV7-8,.,TRBJ1-1,TGTGCCAGCAGCTATGACAGAGTTGAAGCTTTCTTT,CASSYDRVEAFF
.,TRBV12-3/TRBV12-4,.,TRBJ2-3,TGTGCCAGCGGCCGGGACCTCCCAGATACGCAGTATTTT,CASGRDLPDTQYF
.,TRBV12-3/TRBV12-4,TRBD1,TRBJ1-1,TGTGCCAGCAGCTTGGGGACAGGAAAAGCTTTCTTT,CASSLGTGKAFF
.,TRBV19,.,TRBJ1-4,TGTGCCAGTAGTACCCAACCACTGACCCGTGCAACTAATGAAAAACTGTTTTTT,CASSTQPLTRATNEKLFF
.,TRBV11-2,.,TRBJ2-2,TGTGCCAGCAGCTCCACTTCCGGGGAGCTGTTTTTT,CASSSTSGELFF
.,TRBV6-5,.,TRBJ1-2,TGTGCCAGCAGCGACCAACAGCTTTCCTACTATGGCTACACCTTC,CASSDQQLSYYGYTF